The count of the clone carrying this T cell receptor (beta chain) is one. This sample was taken from a study of blood T cell repertoires in COVID-19. Repertoires were generated with immunoSEQ multiplex PCR, while TCRdb's copy carries only in-frame clones and drops some. The table lists 200,000 to 250,000 clones, 80% to 90% of them singletons. This sequence was found in a woman aged 40 to 49 with acute COVID-19. Specimen: PBMCs or T cells enriched from blood (not recorded which).

CDR3 nucleotide sequence: TGTGCCAGCAGCTATGGGGGCGGCAATCAGCCCCAGCATTTT. Translating it yields CASSYGGGNQPQHF. The chain joins TRBV5-6 to TRBJ1-5, with D possibly being TRBD1 (6 bases). There are 14 residues in the CDR3. The V gene lost 3 bases and the J gene lost 2 bases, with 9 bases spanning the gap. The germline V gene encodes CDR1 SGHDT and CDR2 YYEEEE.